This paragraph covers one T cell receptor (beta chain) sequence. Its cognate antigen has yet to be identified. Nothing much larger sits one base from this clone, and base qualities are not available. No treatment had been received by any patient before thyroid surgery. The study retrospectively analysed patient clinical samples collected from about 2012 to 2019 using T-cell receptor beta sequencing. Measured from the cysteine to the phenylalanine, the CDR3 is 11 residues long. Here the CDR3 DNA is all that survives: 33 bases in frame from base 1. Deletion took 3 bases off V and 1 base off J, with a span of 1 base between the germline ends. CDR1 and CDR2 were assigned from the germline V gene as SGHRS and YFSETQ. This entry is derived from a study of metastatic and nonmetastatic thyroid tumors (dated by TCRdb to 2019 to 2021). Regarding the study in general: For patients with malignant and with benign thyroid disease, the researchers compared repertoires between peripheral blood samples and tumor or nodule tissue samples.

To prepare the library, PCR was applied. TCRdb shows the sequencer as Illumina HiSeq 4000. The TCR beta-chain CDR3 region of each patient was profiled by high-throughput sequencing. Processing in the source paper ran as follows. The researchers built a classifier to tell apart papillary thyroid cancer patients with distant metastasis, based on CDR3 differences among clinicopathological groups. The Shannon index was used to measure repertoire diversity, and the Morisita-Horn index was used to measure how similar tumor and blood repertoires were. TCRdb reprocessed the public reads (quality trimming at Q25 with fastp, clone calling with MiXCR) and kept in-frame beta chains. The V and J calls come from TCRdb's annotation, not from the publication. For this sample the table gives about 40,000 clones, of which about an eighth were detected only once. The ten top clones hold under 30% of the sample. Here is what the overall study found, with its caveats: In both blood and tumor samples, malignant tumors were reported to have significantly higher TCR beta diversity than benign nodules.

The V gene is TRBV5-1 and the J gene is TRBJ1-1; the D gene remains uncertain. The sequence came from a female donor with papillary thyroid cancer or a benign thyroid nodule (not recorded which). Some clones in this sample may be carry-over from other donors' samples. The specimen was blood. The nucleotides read TGCGCCAGCAGCTCGAACACTGAAGCTTTCTTT. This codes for CASSSNTEAFF.